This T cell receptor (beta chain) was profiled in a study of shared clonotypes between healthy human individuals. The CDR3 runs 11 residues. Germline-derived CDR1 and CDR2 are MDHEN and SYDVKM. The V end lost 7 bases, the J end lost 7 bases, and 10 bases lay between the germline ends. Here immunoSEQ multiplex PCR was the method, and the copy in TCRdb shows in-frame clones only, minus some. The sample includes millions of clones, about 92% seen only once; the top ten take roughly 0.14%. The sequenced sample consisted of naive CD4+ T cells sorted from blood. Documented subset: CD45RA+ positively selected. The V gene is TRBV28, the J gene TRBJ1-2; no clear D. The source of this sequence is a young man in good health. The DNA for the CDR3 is TGTGCCAGCAAGACCTCGGGTGGCTACACCTTC. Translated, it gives CASKTSGGYTF.